The sequence of this TCR beta chain was determined in a study of spatial heterogeneity in lung cancer. CDR3 size: 15 residues. The ends lost 4 bases at V and 0 bases at J; junction bases unmatched: 0. The germline CDR1 and CDR2 sequences are SNHLY and FYNNEI. Time point specified: sample taken at primary tumor resection. Unsorted whole RNA of tumor, nontumor lung or frozen PBMC was sequenced. TCRdb passed the 5' RACE reads through MiXCR, listing each CDR3 protein once. The sample lists tens of thousands of distinct CDR3 sequences, roughly 13% seen once, with approximately 60% in the top ten. This sequence originates from a male donor with early-stage non-small cell lung cancer. The source was PBMCs, collected at surgery. The rearrangement uses TRBV2 and TRBJ2-1, with 10 bases matching TRBD2. The CDR3 region is CASSGTSGSYNEQFF. In nucleotides, the CDR3 is TGTGCCAGCAGTGGGACTAGCGGCTCCTACAATGAGCAGTTCTTC.